Following are 31 T cell receptor beta chains from one sample sequenced in a study of shared clonotypes between healthy human individuals. Generated by immunoSEQ multiplex PCR, the TCRdb table keeps only in-frame clones and is missing some. The table records millions of clones, roughly 91% of them present only once. In the naive CD8 group, cells lacked CD45RO and were positively selected for CCR7, so terminally differentiated effector memory CD45RA+ cells were left out. Sequenced sample: naive CD8+ T cells from PBMCs. All receptors derive from a man aged 18 to 29 in good health. Some clones in this sample may be carry-over from other donors' samples.

The chain uses TRBV27 and TRBJ1-2, with a weak D call TRBD1 (6 bases). The length of the CDR3 is 16 residues. V was clipped by 6 bases and J by 1 base, with 18 bases between them. CDR1 is MNHEY, CDR2 SMNVEV, per germline (reference sequence). The CDR3 reads CASSPRSGTLNYGYTF. The CDR3 nucleotides read TGTGCCAGCAGCCCTCGTTCGGGGACACTTAACTATGGCTACACCTTC.

The V and J genes are TRBV9 and TRBJ1-2; 9 bases fit TRBD1. Per the germline V gene, CDR1 is SGDLS and CDR2 is YYNGEE. The junction had 10 bases not matched to a gene; V was cut back by 4 bases and J by 3 bases. CDR3 length: 16 amino acids. CDR3 protein: CASSPSGTGSHYGYTF. CDR3 DNA: TGTGCCAGCAGCCCTTCCGGGACAGGGTCCCACTATGGCTACACCTTC.

V gene TRBV27 combines with J gene TRBJ2-1; TRBD2 aligns across 10 bases. The V segment lost 1 base and the J segment 7 bases; nucleotides outside the gene matches: 7. The CDR3 contains 16 residues. Germline V gene sequence: CDR1 MNHEY, CDR2 SMNVEV (reference sequence). CDR3 DNA: TGTGCCAGCAGTTTATTAGGCCTAGCGGGAGAGAATGAGCAGTTCTTC. Translated: CASSLLGLAGENEQFF.

The chain couples TRBV28 to TRBJ2-4, with D unresolved. V was pared by 3 bases and J by 0 bases, with 24 bases between. Germline CDR1 reads MDHEN; CDR2 reads SYDVKM. This CDR3 is 20 amino acids long. The chain's CDR3 is CASSLAPYGGRALAKNIQYF. The DNA for the CDR3 is TGTGCCAGCAGTTTGGCCCCGTACGGTGGCCGGGCCTTAGCCAAAAACATTCAGTACTTC. The whole variable domain, remainder taken from reference TRBV28 and TRBJ2-4, is DVKVTQSSRYLVKRTGEKVFLECVQDMDHENMFWYRQDPGLGLRLIYFSYDVKMKEKGDIPEGYSVSREKKERFSLILESASTNQTSMYLCASSLAPYGGRALAKNIQYFGAGTRLSVL.

The J gene is TRBJ2-3, the V gene TRBV4-3; D remains unclear. CDR1 and CDR2 from the germline V gene are LGHNA and YSLEER. CDR3 size: 16 residues. V lost 1 base and J lost 2, with 13 bases in between. The CDR3 loop is CASSQGRTEPTDTQYF. CDR3 nucleotides: TGCGCCAGCAGCCAAGGTCGGACGGAACCCACAGATACGCAGTATTTT.

The V call is TRBV27, the J call TRBJ2-7; no clear D gene. Germline CDR1 reads MNHEY; CDR2 reads SMNVEV (reference sequence). CDR3 size: 14 residues. Deletions cut 3 bases from V and 0 bases from J, with 9 bases between. The CDR3 loop is CASSFFSSSYEQYF. CDR3 DNA sequence: TGTGCCAGCAGTTTCTTTTCCAGCTCCTACGAGCAGTACTTC.

The CDR3 DNA follows: TGTGCCAGCAGAGGCCTTAAACCAGATCAGCCCCAGCATTTT. Translated, it gives CASRGLKPDQPQHF. This rearrangement joins TRBV6-6 to TRBJ1-5; the D is unclear. CDR3 size: 14 residues. Looked up from germline, CDR1 is MNHNY and CDR2 is SVGAGI (reference sequence). Trimming removed 6 bases from V and 5 bases from J, with 14 bases in between.

This chain joins TRBV1 and TRBJ2-7; the D call TRBD2 from the table was never checked on the DNA. TRBV1 corresponds to a pseudogene. This CDR3 comprises 15 residues. In DNA, the CDR3 is TGCACCAGCAGTGGAGCGGGAGGTGGTGGCTACGAGCAGTACTTC. Amino acids: CTSSGAGGGGYEQYF.

This chain uses TRBV18 with TRBJ2-5; D not certain. CDR1 is KGHSH and CDR2 is LQKENI in the germline V gene. This CDR3 has 12 amino acids. The V end was cut by 3 bases, the J end by 3 bases, with 5 bases between. The chain's CDR3 is CASSPEKETQYF. The CDR3 bases are TGTGCCAGCTCACCGGAGAAAGAGACCCAGTACTTC.

This chain connects TRBV7-3 to TRBJ2-7; TRBD2 matches at 7 bases. The CDR3 is 13 residues long. With V trimmed by 5 bases and J by 6 bases, 7 bases remained unmatched. Germline CDR1 is SGHTA and CDR2 is FQGTGA. The CDR3 here is CASSTTSSGEQYF. Written as DNA, the CDR3 is TGTGCCAGCAGCACGACTAGCTCCGGCGAGCAGTACTTC.

This sequence joins TRBV15 and TRBJ2-1; maybe TRBD2 (7 bases). The ends were cut back, 1 base at V and 7 bases at J, with 17 bases in the middle. Germline CDR1 and CDR2: LNHNV and YYDKDF (reference sequence). This CDR3 has 16 amino acids. The CDR3 bases are TGTGCCACCAGCAGAGGATGGGAGGGGGGTAAGAATGAGCAGTTCTTC. It encodes CATSRGWEGGKNEQFF.

The V call is TRBV14, the J call TRBJ2-5; D unresolved. Trimming left V 4 bases short and J 5 bases short, with 17 bases between. The CDR3 has 15 amino acids. Germline CDR1 is SGHDN and CDR2 is FVKESK. The chain's CDR3 is CASSRASSQLETQYF. The DNA of the CDR3 is TGTGCCAGCAGCCGGGCGTCTAGTCAGCTCGAGACCCAGTACTTC.

V gene TRBV7-2 combines with J gene TRBJ2-1; perhaps TRBD1 as D (6 bases). The V end lost 2 bases, the J end lost 5 bases, and 16 bases lay between the germline ends. CDR3 length: 16 amino acids. Germline V lookup: CDR1 SGHTA, CDR2 FQGNSA. The DNA for the CDR3 is TGTGCCAGCAGCTTAACCCGAATACCAGGGGACAATGAGCAGTTCTTC. It specifies CASSLTRIPGDNEQFF.

This clone was seen only once. This sequence joins TRBV28 and TRBJ2-7, with TRBD2 matching over 7 bases. The CDR3 consists of 14 residues. J was trimmed by 4 bases and V by 8 bases; bases with no gene match: 11. Germline CDR1 reads MDHEN; CDR2 reads SYDVKM. CDR3 region: CASGVASGLYEQYF. CDR3 DNA: TGTGCCAGCGGAGTGGCTAGCGGCCTATACGAGCAGTACTTC.

This chain links TRBV28 with TRBJ2-1, with D possibly TRBD1 on 5 matching bases. The CDR3 has 13 residues. Trimming removed 0 bases at V and 10 bases at J, with 10 bases between. Germline V gene sequence: CDR1 MDHEN, CDR2 SYDVKM. In DNA form, the CDR3 reads TGTGCCAGCAGTTTATGGAAGGGGTACGAGCAGTTCTTC. This encodes CASSLWKGYEQFF.

The rearrangement uses TRBV27 and TRBJ2-7; 9 bases are shared with TRBD2. The germline V gene encodes CDR1 MNHEY and CDR2 SMNVEV (reference sequence). V was pared by 10 bases and J by 3 bases, with 10 bases of the junction left unmatched. The CDR3 covers 14 residues. In DNA form, the CDR3 reads TGTGCCACCATAGCGGGAGCCCCATACTACGAGCAGTACTTC. Its protein product is CATIAGAPYYEQYF.

This chain connects TRBV10-2 to TRBJ2-2; D not certain. The CDR3 covers 12 residues. The V end was cut by 10 bases, the J end by 2 bases, with 8 bases between. From germline, CDR1 is WSHSY and CDR2 SAAADI. CDR3 nucleotide sequence: TGCGCCACCAAATTCAACACCGGGGAGCTGTTTTTT. Translation: CATKFNTGELFF.

V gene TRBV15 combines with J gene TRBJ2-3, with 16 bases lining up with TRBD2. The CDR3 consists of 18 residues. J lost 1 base, V lost 5 bases, and 6 bases had no gene match. Germline CDR1 is LNHNV and CDR2 is YYDKDF (reference sequence). CDR3 nucleotide sequence: TGTGCCACCAGCGGGGGGACTAGCGGGAGGGTCGGCACAGATACGCAGTATTTT. Amino acid sequence: CATSGGTSGRVGTDTQYF.

The chain has TRBV7-9 and TRBJ2-1; D could derive from TRBD1 or TRBD2 (5 bases each). The CDR3 is made up of 15 amino acids. The V gene lost 5 bases and the J gene lost 5 bases, with 16 bases spanning the gap. The V gene's germline CDR1 is SEHNR and CDR2 FQNEAQ (reference sequence). DNA of the CDR3: TGTGCCAGCAGCAAACCGGGACGAGTGAACAATGAGCAGTTCTTC. This gives the protein CASSKPGRVNNEQFF.

The CDR3 DNA sequence: TGCGCCAGCAGCTTACCCTGGGACACTATGAACACTGAAGCTTTCTTT. Protein product: CASSLPWDTMNTEAFF. This sequence joins TRBV5-1 and TRBJ1-1, with D possibly being TRBD1 (6 bases). Germline V lookup: CDR1 SGHRS, CDR2 YFSETQ. The CDR3 has 16 amino acids. V shed 2 bases and J shed 0 bases, with 14 bases lying between them.

V is TRBV28 and J is TRBJ2-3; 7 bases are a match to TRBD2. J gave up 3 bases and V 6 bases, and 18 bases lay outside the gene matches. The CDR3 has 18 residues. Germline CDR1 and CDR2: MDHEN and SYDVKM. In nucleotides, the CDR3 is TGTGCCAGCAGCTACCCATTCGTGGGCGGGAGTCAGACAGATACGCAGTATTTT. It yields the protein CASSYPFVGGSQTDTQYF.

V and J are TRBV12-5 and TRBJ2-3; 7 bases line up with TRBD1. The CDR3 is made up of 13 amino acids. CDR1 LGHNT and CDR2 FRNRAP come from the germline V gene. Trimming removed 6 bases from V and 4 bases from J; junction bases left unmatched: 4. CDR3 sequence (DNA): TGTGCTAGTGGGGATACAGGGGCAGATACGCAGTATTTT. Protein product: CASGDTGADTQYF. The full variable domain, completed using reference TRBV12-5 and TRBJ2-3, is DARVTQTPRHKVTEMGQEVTMRCQPILGHNTVFWYRQTMMQGLELLAYFRNRAPLDDSGMPKDRFSAEMPDATLATLKIQPSEPRDSAVYFCASGDTGADTQYFGPGTRLTVL.

The J gene is TRBJ2-7, the V gene TRBV5-8; no clear D gene. The CDR3 totals 15 residues. Per the germline V gene, CDR1 is SGHTS and CDR2 is YDEGEE. Deletions cut 4 bases from V and 2 bases from J, with 16 bases between. Here the CDR3 DNA reads TGTGCCAGCAGCCCCTCCCTTGGCTCGACCTACGAGCAGTACTTC. It translates to CASSPSLGSTYEQYF.

The genes are TRBV10-3 and TRBJ2-7, with no clear D. The CDR3 is 15 residues long. V lost 2 bases and J lost 3, with 14 bases in between. Looked up from germline, CDR1 is ENHRY and CDR2 is SYGVKD. The CDR3 spells CAISEPMDENYEQYF. The CDR3 nucleotides read TGTGCCATCAGTGAGCCAATGGACGAGAACTACGAGCAGTACTTC.

CDR3 sequence reads: CAISESGWAASTDTQYF. The DNA of the CDR3 is TGTGCCATCAGTGAGTCGGGCTGGGCAGCTAGCACAGATACGCAGTATTTT. The V call is TRBV10-3, the J call TRBJ2-3; D unclear. The CDR3 sequence is 17 residues long. CDR1 is ENHRY, CDR2 SYGVKD, per germline. The V gene lost 0 bases and the J gene lost 0 bases, with 13 bases spanning the gap.

This clone was picked up one time. The rearrangement uses TRBV7-9 and TRBJ2-1, with 8 bases lining up with TRBD2. The CDR3 extends over 16 amino acids. The V segment lost 5 bases and the J segment 1 base; nucleotides outside the gene matches: 7. CDR1 is SEHNR and CDR2 is FQNEAQ in the germline V gene (reference sequence). The CDR3 DNA follows: TGTGCCAGCAGCCTACGTAGCGGGACATCCTACAATGAGCAGTTCTTC. Encoded protein: CASSLRSGTSYNEQFF.

The chain has TRBV4-1 and TRBJ2-1; D is uncertain. There are 16 residues in the CDR3. V was shortened by 1 base and J by 6 bases, with 16 bases between the two germline ends. Per germline, CDR1 MGHRA and CDR2 YSYEKL. The CDR3 sequence: CASSQVGGNGGNEQFF. Here the CDR3 DNA reads TGCGCCAGCAGCCAAGTAGGTGGTAATGGTGGCAATGAGCAGTTCTTC.

The V gene is TRBV6-4, the J gene TRBJ2-3; TRBD1 is a possible D gene (5 bases). Per germline, CDR1 MRHNA and CDR2 SNTAGT. V was trimmed by 7 bases and J by 6 bases, leaving 5 bases between them. The CDR3 runs 10 residues. In DNA, the CDR3 is TGTGCCAGCACAGGGGATACGCAGTATTTT. This translates into CASTGDTQYF.

The V gene is TRBV6-1, the J gene TRBJ1-1; D gene uncertain. Looked up from germline, CDR1 is MNHNS and CDR2 is SASEGT. V was clipped by 1 base and J by 0 bases, with 6 bases between them. The CDR3 spans 14 residues. The CDR3 region is CASSEVAVNTEAFF. CDR3 nucleotides: TGTGCCAGCAGTGAAGTGGCGGTGAACACTGAAGCTTTCTTT.

This chain's CDR3 is CASSLEGPGTQYF. CDR3 nucleotide sequence: TGTGCCAGCAGCTTAGAGGGCCCAGGGACCCAGTACTTC. The gene calls are TRBV13 and TRBJ2-5; D unclear. Per germline, CDR1 PRHDT and CDR2 FYEKMQ (reference sequence). Trimming pared 1 base from V and 7 bases from J, leaving 10 bases between. This CDR3 has 13 amino acids.

The chain is built from TRBV4-1 and TRBJ1-2, with D unresolved. Trimming stripped 4 bases from V and 7 bases from J, with 16 bases between. This CDR3 comprises 14 residues. Germline CDR1 is MGHRA and CDR2 is YSYEKL. CDR3 sequence: CASSLDTHEGGYTF. Written as DNA, the CDR3 is TGCGCCAGCAGCCTCGACACCCATGAGGGTGGCTACACCTTC.